One sample yielded the 9 T cell receptor beta chains listed below, sequenced in a study of blood T cell repertoires in COVID-19. The method was immunoSEQ multiplex PCR; TCRdb's version includes in-frame clones alone and lacks a portion of them. The profile covers about 480,000 clones, with less than 90% appearing a single time and less than 9.5% taken by the ten largest. The source material was peripheral blood. The receptors derive from a woman aged 45-65 years with COVID-19, enrolled during active disease.

In nucleotides, the CDR3 is TGTGCCAGCGCCGACTGGACTTATTACAATGAGCAGTTCTTC. This sequence encodes CASADWTYYNEQFF. The V call is TRBV25-1, the J call TRBJ2-1; a possible D gene is TRBD2 (5 bases). There are 14 residues in the CDR3. Germline V gene data show CDR1 as MGHDK and CDR2 as SYGVNS. Deletions cut 8 bases from V and 4 bases from J, with 15 bases between. Together with reference TRBV25-1 and TRBJ2-1, the CDR3 gives the full variable domain: EADIYQTPRYLVIGTGKKITLECSQTMGHDKMYWYQQDPGMELHLIHYSYGVNSTEKGDLSSESTVSRIRTEHFPLTLESARPSHTSQYLCASADWTYYNEQFFGPGTRLTVL.

This clone showed up just once. The chain joins TRBV20-1 to TRBJ1-1; 7 bases are shared with TRBD1. Losses at the gene ends were 5 bases for V and 10 bases for J; bases not matched to a gene: 7. This CDR3 region has 11 residues. From germline, CDR1 is DFQATT and CDR2 SNEGSKA (reference sequence). As DNA, the CDR3 is TGCAGTGCTGCGACAGGGAGCGGAGCTTTCTTT. It specifies CSAATGSGAFF.

The chain joins TRBV2 to TRBJ2-3; D unclear. The CDR3 has 14 amino acids. Deletions cut 10 bases from V and 0 bases from J, with 14 bases between. Germline loops: CDR1 SNHLY, CDR2 FYNNEI. CDR3 residues: CATLWLLSTDTQYF. The CDR3 bases are TGTGCCACCCTCTGGCTACTAAGCACAGATACGCAGTATTTT.

The J gene is TRBJ2-3, the V gene TRBV7-2, with TRBD1 as a possible D gene (5 bases). The V end lost 1 base, the J end lost 1 base, and 18 bases lay between the germline ends. The CDR3 runs 18 residues. Germline CDR1 SGHTA, CDR2 FQGNSA. CDR3 protein: CASSLVGFAGPGTDTQYF. DNA for the CDR3: TGTGCCAGCAGCTTAGTGGGTTTCGCAGGGCCGGGCACAGATACGCAGTATTTT. The full variable domain, with the rest looked up from reference TRBV7-2 and TRBJ2-3, is GAGVSQSPSNKVTEKGKDVELRCDPISGHTALYWYRQSLGQGLEFLIYFQGNSAPDKSGLPSDRFSAERTGGSVSTLTIQRTQQEDSAVYLCASSLVGFAGPGTDTQYFGPGTRLTVL.

CDR3 DNA sequence: TGCGCCAGCAGCCGAGGAACTACTTTTGAAGCTTTCTTT. Translating it yields CASSRGTTFEAFF. The chain recombines TRBV4-1 with TRBJ1-1; D unresolved. V was shortened by 4 bases and J by 7 bases, with 13 bases between the two germline ends. The CDR3 consists of 13 residues. Germline values: CDR1 MGHRA, CDR2 YSYEKL.

For this clone: The sample carries other DNA sequences with the same CDR3. The V gene is TRBV9, the J gene TRBJ1-6, with D perhaps TRBD1 (5 bases). Trimming removed 0 bases at V and 7 bases at J, with 8 bases between. The CDR3 covers 14 residues. Germline V gene sequence: CDR1 SGDLS, CDR2 YYNGEE. The chain's CDR3 is CASSVGQGNSPLHF. CDR3 nucleotides: TGTGCCAGCAGCGTAGGGCAGGGAAATTCACCCCTCCACTTT.

CDR3 region: CASSQRGQRPQHF. The CDR3 nucleotides are TGTGCCAGCAGCCAAAGGGGGCAGCGGCCCCAGCATTTT. The chain couples TRBV3-1 (or the pseudogene TRBV3-2) to TRBJ1-5; 7 nucleotides agree with TRBD1. Germline CDR1 LGHDT, CDR2 YNNKEL (reference sequence). This CDR3 has 13 amino acids. V was clipped by 2 bases and J by 9 bases; unmatched bases: 4.

The rearrangement joins TRBV3-1 (or the pseudogene TRBV3-2) to TRBJ2-1, with TRBD2 matching over 7 bases. CDR1 and CDR2 (germline): LGHDT, YNNKEL (reference sequence). CDR3 length: 18 amino acids. The trim removed 0 bases at V and 8 bases at J, leaving 16 bases unmatched. The CDR3 protein is CASSQDPVGTTFLDEQFF. The CDR3 nucleotides read TGTGCCAGCAGCCAAGATCCGGTAGGGACTACCTTCCTCGATGAGCAGTTCTTC.

In this sample, this clone turned up once. The V gene is TRBV9, the J gene TRBJ2-1, with 10 bases identical to TRBD2. Germline V CDR1 and CDR2: SGDLS, YYNGEE. V dropped 2 bases and J dropped 7; count of bases not matched to a gene: 6. The CDR3 extends over 15 amino acids. The CDR3, as DNA: TGTGCCAGCAGCGTTAGACTAGCGGGCCAGAATGAGCAGTTCTTC. Protein: CASSVRLAGQNEQFF.